This is a list of T cell receptor beta chains from one sample in a study of cytomegalovirus exposure and HLA in healthy donors. Only in-frame clones appear in the TCRdb table, and some are missing; sequencing was by immunoSEQ multiplex PCR. The sample gives about 110,000 clones, 75% to 85% of which show up once; roughly 1.9% is in the top ten. Sequencing input: PBMCs. The receptors here all came from a man aged 25 to 45 in good health and CMV-seronegative. CDR3s include the opening cysteine and the closing phenylalanine or tryptophan. The order of the fields is CDR3 DNA, CDR3 protein, V gene, D gene, J gene, clone size. A D gene is named only where the DNA matches it firmly. Clone size is given for some rows only: seen once, a few or many times, or a class if the clone is expanded.

TGTGCCAGCAGAAGGGGGAGCGGGGGATCCTACAATGAGCAGTTCTTC	CASRRGSGGSYNEQFF	TRBV7-9	TRBD2	TRBJ2-1	-
TGTGCCAGCAGTTTGTCAGCCAGGGGCCAAGAGACCCAGTACTTC	CASSLSARGQETQYF	TRBV28	-	TRBJ2-5	-
TGCGCCAGCAGCTTATACCGGGACGGGAGGGGGACTGAAGCTTTCTTT	CASSLYRDGRGTEAFF	TRBV5-1	-	TRBJ1-1	-
TGTGCCAGCAGTCGGGGCGGGGGAGGTACGCAGTATTTT	CASSRGGGGTQYF	TRBV6-5	TRBD2	TRBJ2-3	-
TGTGCCAGCAGTTACTCGACAGGGACTGGCTACACCTTC	CASSYSTGTGYTF	TRBV6-5	TRBD1	TRBJ1-2	once
TGTGCCAGCAGGTTTCTTCAGGGGCCCTACGAGCAGTACTTC	CASRFLQGPYEQYF	TRBV6-5	-	TRBJ2-7	-
TGCGCCAGCGCCACACGACAGGGGCCGGACGAGCAGTACTTC	CASATRQGPDEQYF	TRBV4-3	TRBD1	TRBJ2-7	-
TGTGCCAGCAGTTATACAGGGCAAGAAAAACTGTTTTTT	CASSYTGQEKLFF	TRBV6-6	-	TRBJ1-4	-
TGTGCCAGCAGCTCCTCCCCTGAAGCTTTCTTT	CASSSSPEAFF	TRBV7-9	-	TRBJ1-1	few
TGCGCCAGCAGCCCAGCACACAGTACAGGGGACTATGGCTACACCTTC	CASSPAHSTGDYGYTF	TRBV4-3	TRBD1	TRBJ1-2	-
TGTGCCAGACAAAGACTTACTAGCGCGAATAACTACGAGCAGTACTTC	CARQRLTSANNYEQYF	TRBV2	TRBD2	TRBJ2-7	-
TGCGCCAGCAGCCAAGTGGGGACAGGGGGTTACAATGAGCAGTTCTTC	CASSQVGTGGYNEQFF	TRBV4-1	TRBD1	TRBJ2-1	-
TGTGCCAGCAGCCAACCGAGTGAGGAGGCTTTTGGTAGGACCGGGGAGCTGTTTTTT	CASSQPSEEAFGRTGELFF	TRBV7-3	-	TRBJ2-2	many
TGTGCCAGCAGCTTAGGTGCAGGTCGTGTATTTAACACCGGGGAGCTGTTTTTT	CASSLGAGRVFNTGELFF	TRBV7-6	-	TRBJ2-2	-
TGTGCCAGCAGTTTATCGAAAACCCAAGCGGGAGGTACCTACGAGCAGTACTTC	CASSLSKTQAGGTYEQYF	TRBV27	TRBD2	TRBJ2-7	-
TGTGCCAGCAGCTCGCTCCTAGCCGGGACCTACGAGCAGTACTTC	CASSSLLAGTYEQYF	TRBV5-5	-	TRBJ2-7	few
TGTGCCAGCAGTGGACAGGCTGTAAACTCTGGAAACACCATATATTTT	CASSGQAVNSGNTIYF	TRBV6-1	-	TRBJ1-3	-
TGTGCCAGCAGTTTGGACAGGGCGGCTGAAGCTTTCTTT	CASSLDRAAEAFF	TRBV28	TRBD1	TRBJ1-1	-
TGTGCCAGCAGACCGGTAGGGAGCTCCTACGAGCAGTACTTC	CASRPVGSSYEQYF	TRBV28	-	TRBJ2-7	-
TGTGCCAGCAGGAGCGAAGCCAAAAACATTCAGTACTTC	CASRSEAKNIQYF	TRBV6-6	-	TRBJ2-4	-
TGCGCCAGCAGCTCCCCTAGCACAGATACGCAGTATTTT	CASSSPSTDTQYF	TRBV5-1	-	TRBJ2-3	many
TGTGCCAGCAGCCAAGATCTACCTGCCTCTGGGGCCAACGTCCTGACTTTC	CASSQDLPASGANVLTF	TRBV4-2	-	TRBJ2-6	-
TGTGCCAGCAGCTTAATGGGGCCTAGCGGGTCCTACGAGCAGTACTTC	CASSLMGPSGSYEQYF	TRBV7-3	TRBD2	TRBJ2-7	-
TGCACCAGCAGCCAACCGGGACTTTTCACAGATACGCAGTATTTT	CTSSQPGLFTDTQYF	TRBV1	-	TRBJ2-3	-
TGTGCCAGCAGCATGCTAGCGGGGATCTACAATGAGCAGTTCTTC	CASSMLAGIYNEQFF	TRBV11-2	TRBD2	TRBJ2-1	once
TGTGCCAGCAGTTTAGCCCTAAACACCGGGGAGCTGTTTTTT	CASSLALNTGELFF	TRBV27	-	TRBJ2-2	few
TGTGCCAGCAGCAAAGCGAGAGTCAACTGTCCCTATGGCTACACCTTC	CASSKARVNCPYGYTF	TRBV21-1	-	TRBJ1-2	-
TGTGCCAGCAGCCCCACTAGATCCCCAGATACGCAGTATTTT	CASSPTRSPDTQYF	TRBV5-4	-	TRBJ2-3	-